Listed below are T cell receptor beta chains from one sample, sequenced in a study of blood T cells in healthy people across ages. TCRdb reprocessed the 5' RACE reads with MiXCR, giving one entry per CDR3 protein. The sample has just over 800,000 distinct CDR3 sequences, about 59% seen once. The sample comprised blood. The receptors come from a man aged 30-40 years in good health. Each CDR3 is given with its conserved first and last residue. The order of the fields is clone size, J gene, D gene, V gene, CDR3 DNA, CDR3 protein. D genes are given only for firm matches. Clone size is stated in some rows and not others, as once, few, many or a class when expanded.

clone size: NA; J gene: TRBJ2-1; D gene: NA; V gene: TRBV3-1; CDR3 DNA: TGTGCCAGCAGCCTGCAACGCAGCAATGAGCAGTTCTTC; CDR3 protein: CASSLQRSNEQFF
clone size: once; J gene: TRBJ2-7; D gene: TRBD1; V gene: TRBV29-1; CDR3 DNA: TGCAGCGCACAGGGGGCGGGGTACGAGCAGTACTTC; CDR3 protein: CSAQGAGYEQYF
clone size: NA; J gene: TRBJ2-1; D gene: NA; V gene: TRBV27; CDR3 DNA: TGTGCCACCTGTAGGGGGTTTCCTTACAATGAGCAGTTCTTC; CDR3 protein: CATCRGFPYNEQFF
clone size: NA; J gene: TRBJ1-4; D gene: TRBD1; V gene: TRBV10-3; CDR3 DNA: TGTGCCATCAGTCGGACAGGGGAAGATGAAAAACTGTTTTTT; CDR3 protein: CAISRTGEDEKLFF
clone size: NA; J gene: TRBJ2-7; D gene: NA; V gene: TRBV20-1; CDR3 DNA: TGCAGTGCTCTATCAACCAGCAACGAGCAGTACTTC; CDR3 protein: CSALSTSNEQYF
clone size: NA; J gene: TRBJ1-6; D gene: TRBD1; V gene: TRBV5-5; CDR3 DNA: TGTGCCGGCCAAAGACAGGGGGATTCACCCCTCCACTTT; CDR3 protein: CAGQRQGDSPLHF
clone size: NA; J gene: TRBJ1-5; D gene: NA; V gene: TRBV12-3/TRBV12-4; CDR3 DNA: TGTGCCAGCAGCGCTGCAGGGGCGCGGCAGCCCCAGCATTTT; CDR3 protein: CASSAAGARQPQHF
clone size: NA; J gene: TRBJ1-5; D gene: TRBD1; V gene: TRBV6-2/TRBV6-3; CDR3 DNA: TGTGCCAGCAGTTACTCGAAGGGGGCTCGCAATCAGCCCCAGCATTTT; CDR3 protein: CASSYSKGARNQPQHF
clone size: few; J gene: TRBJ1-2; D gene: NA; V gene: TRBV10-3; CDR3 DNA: TGTGCCATTTCGGTCTCTCACAGGGAGGATGGCTACACCTTC; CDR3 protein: CAISVSHREDGYTF
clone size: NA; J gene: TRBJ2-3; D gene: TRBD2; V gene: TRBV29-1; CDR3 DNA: TGCAGCGTTGATCCCACTAGCGGGGGGCGCACAGATACGCAGTATTTT; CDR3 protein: CSVDPTSGGRTDTQYF
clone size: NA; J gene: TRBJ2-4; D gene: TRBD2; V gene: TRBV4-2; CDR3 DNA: TGTGCCAGCAGCCAAGATATACTAGCGGGGGGGCTTGGGGAGCAGTACTTC; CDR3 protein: CASSQDILAGGLGEQYF
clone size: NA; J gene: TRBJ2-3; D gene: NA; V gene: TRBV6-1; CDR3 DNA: TGTGCCAGCAGTGAGAACAGGCCGGGGACAGATACGCAGTATTTT; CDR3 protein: CASSENRPGTDTQYF
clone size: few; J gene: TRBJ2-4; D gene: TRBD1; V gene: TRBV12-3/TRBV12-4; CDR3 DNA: TGTGCCAGCAGGTCCGGACAGGGGGCCGGCATTCAGTACTTC; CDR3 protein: CASRSGQGAGIQYF
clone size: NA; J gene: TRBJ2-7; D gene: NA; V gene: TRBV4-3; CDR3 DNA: TGCGCCAGCAGCCAATTCAGGGGGGCCTCCTACGAGCAGTACTTC; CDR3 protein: CASSQFRGASYEQYF
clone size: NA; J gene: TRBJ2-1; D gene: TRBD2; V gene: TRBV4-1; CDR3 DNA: TGCGCCAGCAGCCAAAAGGGACTAGCGGGGCACAATGAGCAGTTCTTC; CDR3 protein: CASSQKGLAGHNEQFF
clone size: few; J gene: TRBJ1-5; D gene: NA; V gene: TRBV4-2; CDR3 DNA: TGTGCCAGCAGCCAAGAACCGGGCCAGCCCCAGCATTTT; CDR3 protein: CASSQEPGQPQHF
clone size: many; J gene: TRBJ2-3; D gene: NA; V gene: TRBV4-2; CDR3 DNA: TGTGCCAGCAGCCAAGTCAGGGGGGGTGCTACAGATACGCAGTATTTT; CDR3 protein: CASSQVRGGATDTQYF
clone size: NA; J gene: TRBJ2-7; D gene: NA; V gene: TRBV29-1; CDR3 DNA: TGCAGCGTTGCTGGGGGGTCCTCCTACGAGCAGTACTTC; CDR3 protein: CSVAGGSSYEQYF
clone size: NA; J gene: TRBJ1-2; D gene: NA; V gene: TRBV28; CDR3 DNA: TGTGCCAGCAGTCCGCAGGAGAACTATGGCTACACCTTC; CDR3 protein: CASSPQENYGYTF
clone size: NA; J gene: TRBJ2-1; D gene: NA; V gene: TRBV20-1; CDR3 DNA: TGCAGTGCTAGGGGACGGGAATTCTACAATGAGCAGTTCTTC; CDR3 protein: CSARGREFYNEQFF
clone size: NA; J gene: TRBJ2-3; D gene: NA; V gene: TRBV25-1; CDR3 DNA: TGTGCCAGCAGTGGATACCATTATACGCAGTATTTT; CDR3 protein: CASSGYHYTQYF
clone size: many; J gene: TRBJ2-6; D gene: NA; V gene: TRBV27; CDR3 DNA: TGTGCCAGCCGCACGCGCTACTCTGGGGCCAACGTCCTGACTTTC; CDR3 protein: CASRTRYSGANVLTF
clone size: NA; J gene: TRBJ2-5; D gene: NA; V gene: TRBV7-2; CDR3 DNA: TGTGCCAGCAGCTTACTAAGTGGGGACTGGGCGCGTCGGGAGACCCAGTACTTC; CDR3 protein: CASSLLSGDWARRETQYF
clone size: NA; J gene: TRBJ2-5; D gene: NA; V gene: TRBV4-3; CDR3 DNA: TGCGCCAGCAGCCAACTGTGGGGGACAAAGAACCGAGAGACCCAGTACTTC; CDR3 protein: CASSQLWGTKNRETQYF
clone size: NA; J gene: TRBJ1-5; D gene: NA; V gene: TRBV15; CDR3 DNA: TGTGCCACCAGCACCAGGGGATATCAGCCCCAGCATTTT; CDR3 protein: CATSTRGYQPQHF
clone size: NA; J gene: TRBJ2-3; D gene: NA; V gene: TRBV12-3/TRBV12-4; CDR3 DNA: TGTGCCAGCAGTATAGGGGAGGCAGATACGCAGTATTTT; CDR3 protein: CASSIGEADTQYF
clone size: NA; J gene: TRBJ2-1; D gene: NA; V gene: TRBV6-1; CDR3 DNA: TGTGCCAGCAGCCCTATCCCCCGACGGAAGCATTACAATGAGCAGTTCTTC; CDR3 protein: CASSPIPRRKHYNEQFF